This entry describes one T cell receptor beta chain. This entry comes from a study of T cell responses to AZD1222 COVID-19 vaccine. The CDR3 loop spans 13 amino acids. The V gene lost 5 bases and the J gene lost 5 bases, with 9 bases spanning the gap. Assay: immunoSEQ multiplex PCR; the TCRdb copy retains only in-frame clones and omits some. The data hold about 99,000 clones, with approximately 90% observed a single time. The sequence came from an adult in good health. This chain links TRBV12-3 or TRBV12-4 with TRBJ2-2; D is uncertain. The sequenced sample was peripheral blood, obtained on day 0 of AZD1222 vaccination. This chain's CDR3 is CASSNVGTGELFF. The CDR3 DNA sequence: TGTGCCAGCAGTAACGTGGGTACCGGGGAGCTGTTTTTT.